This TCR beta chain comes out of a study of beta chain features in type 1 diabetes. Study overall: Sorted cells examined across all samples numbered 95 million to 120 million.

The study's findings and limits: Within patients, naive, central memory and Treg TCRB repertoires seemed more similar than within healthy donors. All four CD4+ subsets from Type 1 diabetes patients carried moderately but significantly shorter TCRB CDR3s.

This clone was found a few times. Its cognate antigen is unknown. V was clipped by 0 bases and J by 8 bases; unmatched bases: 8. This CDR3 comprises 15 residues. Looked up from germline, CDR1 is SGHRS and CDR2 is YFSETQ. All of the isolated RNA was reverse transcribed, so expressed TCRB transcripts were sequenced. The repertoire was sequenced with immunoSEQ multiplex PCR; TCRdb's copy has only in-frame clones and lacks some. This table holds 95,000 to 150,000 clones, roughly 15% found once. Per donor, one heparinised blood draw averaged approximately 120 mL. This chain uses TRBV5-1 with TRBJ2-1; TRBD1 agrees at 7 bases. Sequenced material: central memory CD4+ T cells from blood. The sequence derives from a man aged 25 to 40 with type 1 diabetes. The CDR3 region has the DNA TGCGCCAGCAGCTTGGCCGGGGACAGTAGTCATGAGCAGTTCTTC. As protein: CASSLAGDSSHEQFF.